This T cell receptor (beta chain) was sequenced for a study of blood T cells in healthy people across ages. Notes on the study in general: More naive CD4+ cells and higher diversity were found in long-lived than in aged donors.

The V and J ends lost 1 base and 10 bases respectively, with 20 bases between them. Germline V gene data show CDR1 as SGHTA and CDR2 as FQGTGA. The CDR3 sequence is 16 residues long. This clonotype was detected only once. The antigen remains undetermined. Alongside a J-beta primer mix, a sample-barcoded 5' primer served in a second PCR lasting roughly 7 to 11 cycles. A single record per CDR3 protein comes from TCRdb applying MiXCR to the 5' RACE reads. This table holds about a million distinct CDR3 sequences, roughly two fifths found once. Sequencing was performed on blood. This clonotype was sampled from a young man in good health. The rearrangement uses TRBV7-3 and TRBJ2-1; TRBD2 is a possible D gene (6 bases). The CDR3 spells CASSLIPSERVVEQFF. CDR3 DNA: TGTGCCAGCAGCTTAATTCCTAGCGAGAGAGTCGTGGAGCAGTTCTTC.